Here is one TCR beta chain with its context. Its target is unknown. The data belong to a study of CD8+ T cells in alopecia areata. cDNA reverse transcribed from extracted RNA served as the sequencing template. The data were produced by immunoSEQ multiplex PCR, yet TCRdb's version contains in-frame clones alone and is incomplete. The profile shows about 150,000 clones, more than 40% of them singletons. Looked up from germline, CDR1 is SGHTA and CDR2 is FQGTGA. The CDR3 totals 15 residues. Between the trimmed V and J ends, which lost 3 bases and 0 bases, there was a span of 10 bases. Points from the study as a whole: Lesional scalp, especially alopecia totalis/universalis, showed higher clonality than normal scalp.

The V gene is TRBV7-3, the J gene TRBJ2-3; D uncertain. Sequenced material: CD4+ T cells sorted from blood. This sequence originates from a human donor with alopecia areata. The CDR3 region has the DNA TGTGCCAGCAGCTTGTCTGGAACTAGCACAGATACGCAGTATTTT. Translation gives CASSLSGTSTDTQYF.